This TCR beta chain appears in the sequencing data of a study of graft-versus-host responses after intestinal transplantation. Background on the study: As for transplant type, recipients had multivisceral, liver-intestinal, or isolated intestinal grafts. Study-wide results and caveats: Within the allografts of patients who had graft-donor T cell macrochimerism, graft-versus-host to host-versus-graft clonal ratios were high. Investigators detected GvH clones in recipient marrow, with some emerging earlier in ileum or blood. Early post-transplant HvG declines were associated with peak circulating GvH clone levels.

Clones were read by immunoSEQ multiplex PCR, and TCRdb kept only the in-frame ones, dropping some. The sample lists about 120,000 clones, approximately 96% occurring once. The V and J ends lost 4 bases and 6 bases respectively, with 16 bases between them. The germline V gene encodes CDR1 MNHEY and CDR2 SMNVEV (reference sequence). The CDR3 spans 15 residues. Notes on this clone: The antigen is not known.

This chain uses TRBV27 with TRBJ2-1; D perhaps matches TRBD2 (5 bases). The receptor was derived from a human donor who received an intestinal transplant. This sample comprised unstimulated CD8+ T cells sorted from spleen or lymph node cells, obtained before intestinal transplant. CDR3 in DNA: TGTGCCAGCAGTTCATACCTTCGGACTGCCAATGAGCAGTTCTTC. This translates into CASSSYLRTANEQFF.